The 8 T cell receptor beta chains in this list originate from one sample, sequenced in a study of cytomegalovirus exposure and HLA in healthy donors (dated by TCRdb to the late 2010s). Preparation of the library involved the immunoSEQ multiplex PCR assay. The multiplex PCR relied on a mix of 60 forward primers for TCR Vbeta segments and 13 reverse primers for TCR Jbeta segments. Imported from immuneACCESS, the table was reduced by TCRdb to in-frame sequences with V and J called. These copies leave out some clones; in studies compared against another copy, an unresolved V gene accounts for under half, and the cause of the remainder is not known. This sample's listing comprises 60,000 to 75,000 clones. About 1.8% of the sample comes from the top ten. Sequencing was carried out using PBMCs. The receptor source for this set is a woman in her twenties or thirties in good health and CMV-seronegative.

The chain is built from TRBV18 and TRBJ1-5, with 8 bases that match TRBD1. Unmatched junction bases numbered 2, after V lost 2 bases and J lost 2 bases. The CDR3 covers 15 residues. The germline V gene encodes CDR1 KGHSH and CDR2 LQKENI. The CDR3 nucleotides read TGTGCCAGCTCACCAGGACAGGGTGGCAATCAGCCCCAGCATTTT. Translation gives CASSPGQGGNQPQHF. Full variable domain (rest looked up from reference TRBV18 and TRBJ1-5): NAGVMQNPRHLVRRRGQEARLRCSPMKGHSHVYWYRQLPEEGLKFMVYLQKENIIDESGMPKERFSAEFPKEGPSILRIQQVVRGDSAAYFCASSPGQGGNQPQHFGDGTRLSIL.

CDR3 sequence: CASSVPGLADNEQFF. Here the CDR3 DNA reads TGTGCCAGCAGCGTGCCGGGACTGGCCGACAATGAGCAGTTCTTC. J is TRBJ2-1 and V is TRBV6-5; D perhaps matches TRBD2 (6 bases). The CDR3 consists of 15 residues. CDR1 MNHEY and CDR2 SVGAGI come from the germline V gene. The V end lost 6 bases, the J end lost 5 bases, and 17 bases lay between the germline ends.

The CDR3 DNA sequence: TGTGCCATCCTTCCTCGGGACTCCCGGGAGCAGTACTTC. Translated: CAILPRDSREQYF. The V and J genes are TRBV6-5 and TRBJ2-7; TRBD2 might be the D (6 bases). CDR3 length equals 13 residues. V was cut by 10 bases and J by 7 bases, with 20 bases left in between. The germline V gene has CDR1 MNHEY and CDR2 SVGAGI.

J is TRBJ2-2 and V is TRBV9; 11 bases align to TRBD2. CDR1 and CDR2 from the germline V gene are SGDLS and YYNGEE. CDR3 length: 16 residues. J gave up 6 bases and V 0 bases, and 4 bases lay outside the gene matches. The CDR3 here is CASSVVSGGASGELFF. The CDR3 DNA sequence: TGTGCCAGCAGCGTAGTTAGCGGGGGGGCGTCCGGGGAGCTGTTTTTT. Full variable domain (outside the CDR3, taken from reference TRBV9 and TRBJ2-2): DSGVTQTPKHLITATGQRVTLRCSPRSGDLSVYWYQQSLDQGLQFLIQYYNGEERAKGNILERFSAQQFPDLHSELNLSSLELGDSALYFCASSVVSGGASGELFFGEGSRLTVL.

The chain combines TRBV6-5 with TRBJ1-6, with 7 bases lining up with TRBD1. J was trimmed by 7 bases and V by 4 bases; bases with no gene match: 10. The length of the CDR3 is 16 residues. Germline assignment: CDR1 MNHEY and CDR2 SVGAGI. The CDR3 is CASSLDTGTANSPLHF. CDR3 DNA: TGTGCCAGCAGTTTGGATACCGGGACAGCCAATTCACCCCTCCACTTT.

The chain is built from TRBV27 and TRBJ2-7; 8 positions match TRBD1. Germline trimming cut 6 bases from V and 5 bases from J; bases unmatched to any gene: 12. This CDR3 has 15 amino acids. Germline CDR1 is MNHEY and CDR2 is SMNVEV (reference sequence). The CDR3 coding sequence is TGTGCCAGCAGCCTATTCCGGGACAGGACCGACGAGCAGTACTTC. Its translation: CASSLFRDRTDEQYF.

CDR3 amino acids: CSSRGEGTEAFF. CDR3 coding DNA: TGCAGCTCTCGAGGGGAGGGGACTGAAGCTTTCTTT. V usage is TRBV29-1 and J usage is TRBJ1-1; the D gene is possibly TRBD1 (5 bases). The CDR3 loop spans 12 amino acids. CDR1 is SQVTM, CDR2 ANQGSEA, per germline. V lost 8 bases and J 5 bases, leaving 15 bases between the germline ends. The complete variable domain, with remaining parts taken from reference TRBV29-1 and TRBJ1-1, reads SAVISQKPSRDICQRGTSLTIQCQVDSQVTMMFWYRQQPGQSLTLIATANQGSEATYESGFVIDKFPISRPNLTFSTLTVSNMSPEDSSIYLCSSRGEGTEAFFGQGTRLTVV.

V usage is TRBV6-6 and J usage is TRBJ1-1; D is perhaps TRBD1 (6 bases). Germline V gene data show CDR1 as MNHNY and CDR2 as SVGAGI (reference sequence). The CDR3 contains 15 residues. Trimming took 4 bases from V and 2 from J, leaving 14 bases between them. CDR3 sequence: CASSFSRDINTEAFF. DNA of the CDR3: TGTGCCAGCAGTTTCAGCCGGGACATCAACACTGAAGCTTTCTTT.